Presented here are 2 T cell receptor beta chains from one specimen sequenced in a study of CD8+ T cells in alopecia areata. RNA, once extracted, was reverse transcribed into cDNA for use as the sequencing template. Using immunoSEQ multiplex PCR, the repertoire was profiled, and TCRdb retains in-frame clones only, with some absent. The data show roughly 120,000 clones, 58% seen once. As for treatment: oral pan-JAK inhibitor, 5-10 mg twice daily. The sequencing used CD8+ T cells sorted from blood, collected at week 4, from a patient treated with tofacitinib. Receptors originate from a human donor with alopecia areata.

There are a few counts of this clone. The rearrangement links TRBV29-1 to TRBJ2-2; maybe TRBD1 (6 bases). Trimming took 5 bases from V and 3 from J, leaving 10 bases between them. The CDR3 has 13 amino acids. Germline V gene data show CDR1 as SQVTM and CDR2 as ANQGSEA. This CDR3 reads CSVPRGDTGELFF. The CDR3 coding sequence is TGCAGCGTTCCCAGGGGAGACACCGGGGAGCTGTTTTTT.

This chain links TRBV18 with TRBJ2-1; D is possibly TRBD1 (6 bases). CDR1 is KGHSH and CDR2 is LQKENI in the germline V gene. The CDR3 runs 15 residues. Trimming shortened V by 3 bases and J by 6 bases, and 15 bases separated the two germline ends. DNA of the CDR3: TGTGCCAGCTCACCGGACAGAAACCATCTCAATGAGCAGTTCTTC. Protein: CASSPDRNHLNEQFF.